This T cell receptor (beta chain) was sequenced for a study of regulatory and conventional T cells in RAG deficiency. About this clone itself: Antigen: not known.

Genomic DNA came from blood conventional CD4+ T cells gated CD25-low CD127-high. Repertoires were generated with immunoSEQ multiplex PCR, while TCRdb's copy carries only in-frame clones and drops some. The table shows tens of thousands of clones, with more than 90% occurring only once. Findings of the study overall: RAG-deficient patients showed markedly lower Shannon entropy and higher Simpson indices than control T-cell subsets. Shorter CDR3s in all patient subsets; >75% Treg-Tconv overlap in Omenn.

These data are also associated with another study on regulatory T cells. From that second work: Amplification used 52 TRBV primers and 13 TRBJ primers. Patient repertoires had restricted TRB V-J pairs and skewed V and J usage, most in Tregs.

The source is a human donor in good health. Sequencing input: CD25- CD4+ T cells sorted from blood.

The CDR3 DNA is TGCAGCGACACAGGGAACTATGGCTACACCTTC. This gives the protein CSDTGNYGYTF. The V and J genes are TRBV29-1 and TRBJ1-2, with a weak D call TRBD1 (6 bases). V lost 7 bases and J 2 bases, leaving 8 bases between the germline ends. The CDR3 has 11 amino acids. Germline V CDR1 and CDR2: SQVTM, ANQGSEA.